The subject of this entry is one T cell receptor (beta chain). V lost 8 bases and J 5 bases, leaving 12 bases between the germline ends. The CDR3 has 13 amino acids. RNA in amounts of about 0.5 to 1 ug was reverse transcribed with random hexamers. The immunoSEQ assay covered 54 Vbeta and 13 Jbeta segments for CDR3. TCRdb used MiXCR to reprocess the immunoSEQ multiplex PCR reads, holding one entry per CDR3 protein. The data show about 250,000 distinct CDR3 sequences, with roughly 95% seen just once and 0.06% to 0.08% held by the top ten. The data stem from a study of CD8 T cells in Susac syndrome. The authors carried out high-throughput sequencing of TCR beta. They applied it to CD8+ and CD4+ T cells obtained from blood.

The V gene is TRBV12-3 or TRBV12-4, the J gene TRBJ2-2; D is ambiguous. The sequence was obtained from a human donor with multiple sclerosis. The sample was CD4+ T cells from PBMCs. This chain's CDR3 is CASRVGPTGELFF. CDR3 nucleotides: TGTGCCAGCCGGGTCGGGCCTACCGGGGAGCTGTTTTTT.